This T cell receptor beta chain was observed in a study of blood T cells in healthy people across ages (dated by TCRdb to the mid-2010s). Context from the whole study: In model experiments, template switching captured roughly one uniquely barcoded TCR beta cDNA molecule for every two T cells. Four age groups were formed from the donors: young (average 16 years), middle-aged (approximately 40), aged (roughly 59) and long-lived (roughly 88). The study analyzed two additional independent replicas of 1 million unique cDNA reads from the same blood draw for two donors, one aged 18 to 30 and one aged 80 or older. To avoid experimental bias, donors of different ages were distributed randomly across sequencing lanes. Age-related changes in TCR beta repertoire diversity were measured in the study by deep sequencing normalized with unique cDNA molecular identifiers. Study-wide conclusions, independent of this receptor: Estimates of total diversity based on one million sequenced T cells were regarded as lower bounds and as underestimates. Because profiling used bulk unsorted PBMCs, naive and antigen-experienced compartments could not be compared conclusively. As age increased, observed TCR beta diversity per million T cells dropped in a roughly linear way, and a significant reduction was already evident by age 40. Observed TCR beta diversity correlated strongly with the percentage of naive T cells measured by flow cytometry. Because donor CMV infection status was unknown, age-related changes in expanded clonotypes were potentially confounded. Compared with the aged group, more naive CD4+ T cells, fewer expanded clones and increased TCR diversity were shown by the long-lived group, suggesting age selection.

Trimming removed 3 bases from V and 1 base from J, leaving 19 bases between the germline ends. The CDR3 goes from the cysteine to the phenylalanine over 17 residues. Just the 51-base CDR3 DNA is kept, in frame starting at base 1. The germline V gene sets CDR1 to SGDLS and CDR2 to YYNGEE. Receptor amplification or capture employed 5' RACE. Instrument on record: Illumina HiSeq 2500. A second PCR of 7 to 11 cycles was performed with a sample-barcoded 5' primer and a J-beta primer mix. A unique molecular identifier was introduced onto each TCR beta cDNA molecule by a template-switch 5' adaptor carrying 12 random nucleotides. At least 2.5 million CDR3-containing paired-end reads were obtained from each sample. First-strand cDNA synthesis was performed from all RNA using the Mint cDNA synthesis kit, with priming by a TRBC-specific oligonucleotide. Following uracil-DNA glycosylase treatment, all cDNA underwent a first 18-cycle PCR with the universal primers M1SS and BC2_uni_R. Per the original workflow: Normalization of each sample was performed by random selection of 1 million high-quality reads, each carrying a distinct molecular identifier. Reads sharing molecular identifiers were discarded rather than binned into consensus sequences. MiTCR, run with a Q25 quality threshold and the strictest error-elimination algorithm, handled CDR3 identification, clonotype clustering and error correction. Lower-bound total TCR beta diversity was estimated with a nonparametric unseen species model using Euler transformation. Clones were called with MiXCR by TCRdb after fastp trimmed the public reads at Q25, and only in-frame beta chains were retained. Every entry covers one CDR3 protein and lists the most common genes and DNA from its rows. The authors' filters were not applied to this entry. The sample table shows around 850,000 distinct CDR3 sequences, and 36% are seen once. Roughly 13% of the sample is held by the ten biggest clonotypes.

Turning to this clonotype: Its antigen is currently not known. Base qualities were left out, and no much larger clone turns up one base away.

Systemically healthy Caucasian individuals from Russia, around 39 in total and aged about 6 to 95 years, were included as donors. Each donor gave around 9 milliliters of peripheral blood, collected into EDTA-treated Vacutainer tubes. Ficoll-Paque density-gradient centrifugation was used to isolate PBMCs, with at least 6 million per sample. Total RNA, at least 6 micrograms per sample, was extracted from PBMCs with Trizol reagent. For every donor, an aliquot of PBMCs went through flow cytometry to measure the percentages of naive CD45RAhigh/CD27high T cells. This clonotype originated in a young man in good health. Material: blood. This sequence uses TRBV9 and TRBJ1-1, with the D gene too uncertain to name. The nucleotide sequence reads as follows: TGTGCCAGCAGCGGTAGAAACCTCGGCGTTGAGAACACTGAAGCTTTCTTT. This is translated as CASSGRNLGVENTEAFF.